This T cell receptor beta chain is from a study of stem cell transplantation in POMP-related autoinflammatory disease. Study-wide background: The study hypothesized thymoproteasome defects skew the TRB repertoire via impaired CD8+ selection.

PRAID featured prominent immunodeficiency. Turning to this clone: Its antigen is as yet unknown.

Measured with immunoSEQ multiplex PCR; TCRdb has only the in-frame clones, and not every one. In the table there are 7,500 to 10,000 clones, 88% of which are singletons. The CDR3 runs 13 residues. Trimming cost V 3 bases and J 8 bases, with 11 bases left between them. Study-level results: In PRAID patients, the number of distinct TRB V-J gene pairings was restricted. Across all analyzed T-cell subsets, patients with PRAID tended toward reduced diversity and increased clonality.

The chain joins TRBV12-3 or TRBV12-4 to TRBJ2-1; TRBD2 is a possible D gene (5 bases). This TCR derives from a human patient with POMP-related autoinflammation and immune dysregulation (PRAID). Some T cells could come from the graft donor. The sample in question was CD8+ T cells from PBMCs, obtained after stem cell transplantation. This CDR3 reads CASSLGFGDEQFF. The CDR3 nucleotides are TGTGCCAGCAGTTTGGGTTTCGGGGATGAGCAGTTCTTC.